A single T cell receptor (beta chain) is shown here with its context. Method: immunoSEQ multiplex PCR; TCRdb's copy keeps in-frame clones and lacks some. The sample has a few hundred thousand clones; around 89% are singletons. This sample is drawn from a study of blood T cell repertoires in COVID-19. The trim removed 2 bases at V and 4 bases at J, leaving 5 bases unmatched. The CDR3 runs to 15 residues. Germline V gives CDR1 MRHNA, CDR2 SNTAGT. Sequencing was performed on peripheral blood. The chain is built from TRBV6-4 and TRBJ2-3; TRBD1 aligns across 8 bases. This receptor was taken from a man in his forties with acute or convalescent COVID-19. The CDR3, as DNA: TGTGCCAGCAGTGACATACAGGGGGGCGCAGATACGCAGTATTTT. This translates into CASSDIQGGADTQYF.